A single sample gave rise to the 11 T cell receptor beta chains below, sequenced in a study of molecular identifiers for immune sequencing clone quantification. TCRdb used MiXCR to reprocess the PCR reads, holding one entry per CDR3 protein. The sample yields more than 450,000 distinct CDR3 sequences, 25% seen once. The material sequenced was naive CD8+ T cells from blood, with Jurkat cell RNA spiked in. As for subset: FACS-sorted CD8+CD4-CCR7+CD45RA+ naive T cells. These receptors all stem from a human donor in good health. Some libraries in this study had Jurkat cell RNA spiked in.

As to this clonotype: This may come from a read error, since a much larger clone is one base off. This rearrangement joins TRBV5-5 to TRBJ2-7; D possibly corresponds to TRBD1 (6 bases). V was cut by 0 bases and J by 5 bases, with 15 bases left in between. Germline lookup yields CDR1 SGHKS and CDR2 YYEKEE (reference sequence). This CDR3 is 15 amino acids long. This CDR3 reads CASSLARRGFHEQYF. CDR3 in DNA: TGTGCCAGCAGCTTGGCGCGCAGGGGATTCCACGAGCAGTACTTC.

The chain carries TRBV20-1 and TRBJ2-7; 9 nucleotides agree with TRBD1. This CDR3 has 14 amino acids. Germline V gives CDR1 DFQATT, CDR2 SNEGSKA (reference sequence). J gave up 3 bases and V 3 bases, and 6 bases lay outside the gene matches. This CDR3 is CSASIGQGFYEQYF. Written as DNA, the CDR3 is TGCAGTGCTAGTATCGGACAGGGGTTCTACGAGCAGTACTTC.

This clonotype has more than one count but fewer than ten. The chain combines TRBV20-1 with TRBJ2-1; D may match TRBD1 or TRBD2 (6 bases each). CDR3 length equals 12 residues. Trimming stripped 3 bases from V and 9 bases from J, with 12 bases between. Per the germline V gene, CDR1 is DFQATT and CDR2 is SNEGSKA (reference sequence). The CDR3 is CSASEGGIEQFF. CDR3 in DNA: TGCAGTGCTAGTGAAGGGGGGATTGAGCAGTTCTTC.

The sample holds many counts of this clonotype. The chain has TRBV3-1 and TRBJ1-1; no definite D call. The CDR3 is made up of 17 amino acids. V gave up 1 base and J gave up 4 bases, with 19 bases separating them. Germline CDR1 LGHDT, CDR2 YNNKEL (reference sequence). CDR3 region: CASSQAPTGRGITEAFF. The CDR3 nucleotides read TGTGCCAGCAGCCAAGCCCCGACGGGCCGCGGTATCACTGAAGCTTTCTTT.

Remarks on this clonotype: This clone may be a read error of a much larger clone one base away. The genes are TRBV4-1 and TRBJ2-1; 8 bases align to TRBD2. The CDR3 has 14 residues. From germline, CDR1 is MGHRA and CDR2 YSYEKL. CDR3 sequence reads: CASRQRLAGDEQFF. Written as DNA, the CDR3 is TGCGCCAGCCGCCAAAGGCTAGCGGGCGATGAGCAGTTCTTC.

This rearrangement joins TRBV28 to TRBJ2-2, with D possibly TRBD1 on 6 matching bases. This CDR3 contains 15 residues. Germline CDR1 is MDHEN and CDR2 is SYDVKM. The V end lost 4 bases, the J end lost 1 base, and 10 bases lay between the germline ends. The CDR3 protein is CASSSGTMNTGELFF. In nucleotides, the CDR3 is TGTGCCAGCAGTTCCGGGACAATGAACACCGGGGAGCTGTTTTTT.

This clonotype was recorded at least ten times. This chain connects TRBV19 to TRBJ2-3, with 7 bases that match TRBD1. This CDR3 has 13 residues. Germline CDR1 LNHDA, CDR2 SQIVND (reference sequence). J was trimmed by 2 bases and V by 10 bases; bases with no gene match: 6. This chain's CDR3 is CATRDSNTDTQYF. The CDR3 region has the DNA TGTGCCACAAGGGACAGCAACACAGATACGCAGTATTTT.

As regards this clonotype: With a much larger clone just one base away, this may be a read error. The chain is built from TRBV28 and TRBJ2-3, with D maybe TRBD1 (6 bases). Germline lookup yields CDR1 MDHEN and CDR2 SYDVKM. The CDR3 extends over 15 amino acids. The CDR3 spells CTSSLGGQSTDTQYF. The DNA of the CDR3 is TGTACCAGCAGTTTAGGGGGACAAAGCACAGATACGCAGTATTTT.

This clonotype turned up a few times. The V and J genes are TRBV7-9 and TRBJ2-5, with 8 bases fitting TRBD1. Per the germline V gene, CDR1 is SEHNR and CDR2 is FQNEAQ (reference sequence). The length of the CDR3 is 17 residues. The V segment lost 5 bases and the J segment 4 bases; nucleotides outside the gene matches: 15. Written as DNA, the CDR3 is TGTGCCAGCAGCCGCCCCGACACCGGGACAGGTACAGAGACCCAGTACTTC. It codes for CASSRPDTGTGTETQYF.

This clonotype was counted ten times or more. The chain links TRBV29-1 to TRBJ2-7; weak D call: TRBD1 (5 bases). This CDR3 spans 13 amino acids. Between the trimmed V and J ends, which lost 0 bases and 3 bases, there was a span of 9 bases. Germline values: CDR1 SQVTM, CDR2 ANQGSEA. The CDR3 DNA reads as TGCAGCGTTGAAGATCCCAGGGACTACGAGCAGTACTTC. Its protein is CSVEDPRDYEQYF.

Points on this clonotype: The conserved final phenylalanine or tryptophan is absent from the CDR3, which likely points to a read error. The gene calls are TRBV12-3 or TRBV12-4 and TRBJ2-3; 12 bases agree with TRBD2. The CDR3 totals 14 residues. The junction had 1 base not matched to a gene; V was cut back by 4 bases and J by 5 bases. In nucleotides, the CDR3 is TGTGCCAGCAGTTCGGGACTAGCGGGAGATACGCAGTATTCT. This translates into CASSSGLAGDTQYS.